The entry below describes one T cell receptor (beta chain). Original processing notes: Estimated nucleated cell counts came from reference gene primer amplification. Sequencing used immunoSEQ multiplex PCR; TCRdb keeps in-frame clones, though not all of them. V and J calls and clone size are as listed in that table; D and trimming were resolved from the DNA. This sample has 65,000 to 90,000 clones, with about 90% found just once. This entry is derived from a study of blood T cell repertoires in COVID-19. Whole-study context: The samples span acute and convalescent COVID-19 from the United States, Italy and Spain. T cells, B-cell-depleted T cells, or PBMCs supplied cDNA or gDNA.

Germline V lookup: CDR1 SGHAT, CDR2 FQNNGV. V was cut by 9 bases and J by 1 base, with 13 bases left in between. CDR3 length: 13 amino acids. V usage is TRBV11-2 and J usage is TRBJ2-7; tentative D call: TRBD2 (6 bases). The sequenced sample was peripheral blood. The sequence came from a woman aged 50 to 65 with active or convalescent COVID-19. The CDR3: CASANAGSYEQYF. As DNA, the CDR3 is TGTGCCAGTGCTAATGCGGGATCCTACGAGCAGTACTTC. Drawing the rest from reference TRBV11-2 and TRBJ2-7, the complete variable domain is EAGVAQSPRYKIIEKRQSVAFWCNPISGHATLYWYQQILGQGPKLLIQFQNNGVVDDSQLPKDRFSAERLKGVDSTLKIQPAKLEDSAVYLCASANAGSYEQYFGPGTRLTVT.